Given below is one TCR beta chain in context. What it binds is not known. Read data end 3 residues before the CDR3 end; the end is taken from the germline J gene. This sample was taken from a study of T cell clonality in common variable immunodeficiency. The data were produced by immunoSEQ multiplex PCR, yet TCRdb's version contains in-frame clones alone and is incomplete. The sample holds about 9,200 clones, and no clone turns up only once. There are 15 residues in the CDR3. The germline V gene encodes CDR1 LNHDA and CDR2 SQIVND (reference sequence). Findings and caveats of the study: Fewer TCRbeta clones were shared among CVID subjects than controls. Reportedly, TCR beta sequences from common variable immunodeficiency showed fewer deletions and N-nucleotide insertions.

The TCR originated in a human donor with common variable immunodeficiency. Input material: peripheral blood mononuclear cells. The chain joins TRBV19 to TRBJ1-1, with D unclear. The CDR3 protein is CASSIQIAAGEKAFF. The DNA read from the CDR3 is TGTGCCAGTAGTATACAGATCGCGGCCGGCGAAAAA.